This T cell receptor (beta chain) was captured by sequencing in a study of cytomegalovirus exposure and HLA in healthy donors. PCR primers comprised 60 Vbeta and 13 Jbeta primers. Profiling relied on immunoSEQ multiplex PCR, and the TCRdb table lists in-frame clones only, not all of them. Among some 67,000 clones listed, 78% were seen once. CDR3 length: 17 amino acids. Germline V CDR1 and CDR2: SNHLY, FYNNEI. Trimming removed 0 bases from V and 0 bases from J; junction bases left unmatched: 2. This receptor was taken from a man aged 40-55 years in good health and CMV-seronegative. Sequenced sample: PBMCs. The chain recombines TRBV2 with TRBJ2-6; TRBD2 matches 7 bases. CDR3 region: CASSEAPGGSGANVLTF. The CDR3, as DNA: TGTGCCAGCAGTGAAGCCCCGGGGGGCTCTGGGGCCAACGTCCTGACTTTC.